This is a list of T cell receptor beta chains from one sample in a study of blood T cell repertoires in COVID-19. The table came from immunoSEQ multiplex PCR; TCRdb's copy has only in-frame clones and leaves some out. In the table there are 380,000 or so clones, around 89% of which are singletons. Sequencing used peripheral blood. Every receptor here comes from a man in his forties or fifties with acute or convalescent COVID-19. CDR3s include the opening cysteine and the closing phenylalanine or tryptophan. D genes are given only for firm matches. Part of the rows lack a size; the others show once, few, many or a class for expanded clones.

TRBD1,TRBV7-9,few,TRBJ1-4,TGTGCCAGCAGCTTTGGACAGGGAATTGCTGAAAAACTGTTTTTT,CASSFGQGIAEKLFF
NA,TRBV18,NA,TRBJ2-1,TGTGCCAGCTCACCAGGCTTACAGCGGGATGAGCAGTTCTTC,CASSPGLQRDEQFF
TRBD1,TRBV19,NA,TRBJ1-5,TGTGCCAGTGACAGGGGGTTTGGCAATCAGCCCCAGCATTTT,CASDRGFGNQPQHF
TRBD2,TRBV4-1,NA,TRBJ2-7,TGCGCCAGCAGCCCGCGGGGACTAGCCGACGAGCAGTACTTC,CASSPRGLADEQYF
TRBD2,TRBV9,NA,TRBJ2-2,TGTGCCAGCAGCGCAGGGACTAGCGGGAACACCGGGGAGCTGTTTTTT,CASSAGTSGNTGELFF
NA,TRBV19,NA,TRBJ2-7,TGTGCCAGTACTAAACAGGGTTCCTACGAGCAGTACTTC,CASTKQGSYEQYF
TRBD1,TRBV9,few,TRBJ1-4,TGTGCCAGCAGCCTTGGGGACAGGCTAACTAATGAAAAACTGTTTTTT,CASSLGDRLTNEKLFF
TRBD1,TRBV27,once,TRBJ2-5,TGTGCCAGCAGCGGACAGGGGTACCAAGAGACCCAGTACTTC,CASSGQGYQETQYF
TRBD2,TRBV29-1,NA,TRBJ2-3,TGCAGCGTTGAGGGGGAGGGGACAGATACGCAGTATTTT,CSVEGEGTDTQYF
NA,TRBV2,once,TRBJ1-2,TGTGCCAGCACCCCTGAGGGCAGGTCCTATGGCTACACCTTC,CASTPEGRSYGYTF
TRBD2,TRBV2,NA,TRBJ2-5,TGTGCCAGCAGTGAAGGGCTAGCGGGAGCTTATTACCAAGAGACCCAGTACTTC,CASSEGLAGAYYQETQYF
TRBD1,TRBV5-4,NA,TRBJ1-2,TGTGCCAGCAGCCCAGGGGGTTCCCTTAGAACCAACTATGGCTACACCTTC,CASSPGGSLRTNYGYTF
NA,TRBV27,NA,TRBJ2-3,TGTGCCAGCAGTTTAATCGGCGAAGTTGCGGAGCCGCAAAGCACAGATACGCAGTATTTT,CASSLIGEVAEPQSTDTQYF
TRBD2,TRBV7-9,few,TRBJ2-1,TGTGCCAGCAGCTTAGGTCTAGCGGGAACTGAGCAGTTCTTC,CASSLGLAGTEQFF
NA,TRBV5-4,NA,TRBJ1-4,TGTGCCAGCAGTGTTGCGGGGGGAGACAATGAAAAACTGTTTTTT,CASSVAGGDNEKLFF
TRBD1,TRBV28,NA,TRBJ1-2,TGTGCCAGCAGTCAGACAGGGGGAGGCTACACCTTC,CASSQTGGGYTF
NA,TRBV27,NA,TRBJ2-1,TGTGCCAGCAGTCCTTTCGCGGGTTTGTACAATGAGCAGTTCTTC,CASSPFAGLYNEQFF
TRBD1,TRBV5-5,NA,TRBJ1-5,TGTGCCAGCAGCTTGGATGGTACAGGGGGTGGTCAGCCCCAGCATTTT,CASSLDGTGGGQPQHF
TRBD2,TRBV30,NA,TRBJ2-7,TGTGCCTGGAGTCCCCCAACTAGCGTACCCTACGAGCAGTACTTC,CAWSPPTSVPYEQYF
NA,TRBV27,NA,TRBJ1-4,TGTGCCAGCAGTTTAGGCAGGGCCGTTAATGAAAAACTGTTTTTT,CASSLGRAVNEKLFF
TRBD1,TRBV30,NA,TRBJ1-2,TGTGCCTGGAGTGGCGAACAGGGGGTAAAGGACTATGGCTACACCTTC,CAWSGEQGVKDYGYTF
TRBD2,TRBV9,NA,TRBJ2-3,TGTGCCAGCAGCTCCCGGACTAGTTCCACAGATACGCAGTATTTT,CASSSRTSSTDTQYF
NA,TRBV28,NA,TRBJ2-3,TGTGCCAGCAGTTTAGCAGGGTTTTCTAGCACAGATACGCAGTATTTT,CASSLAGFSSTDTQYF
NA,TRBV2,NA,TRBJ1-6,TGTGCCAGCAGTCCTCCGGGGAGAGGCGGGGATTCACCCCTCCACTTT,CASSPPGRGGDSPLHF
NA,TRBV27,NA,TRBJ2-3,TGTGCCAGCAGCCGGGGTGGCTTCACAGATACGCAGTATTTT,CASSRGGFTDTQYF
NA,TRBV15,NA,TRBJ2-3,TGTGCCACTTTATCCAACTCGGGGAGGGGGACGGATACGCAGTATTTT,CATLSNSGRGTDTQYF
NA,TRBV4-1,NA,TRBJ2-1,TGCGCCAGCAGCCAAGATCTAGCTCTCCAATCATTATACAATGAGCAGTTCTTC,CASSQDLALQSLYNEQFF
NA,TRBV6-5,few,TRBJ2-7,TGTGCCAGCAGTTATGACTACGCCTACGAGCAGTACTTC,CASSYDYAYEQYF
TRBD2,TRBV23-1,NA,TRBJ2-1,TGCGCCAGCATCGGGGGGAGAAAAAGGAGCGGGAGAAGCTACAATGAGCAGTTCTTC,CASIGGRKRSGRSYNEQFF
NA,TRBV3-1/TRBV3-2,NA,TRBJ1-3,TGTGCCAGCAGCCAAGATCACGGGGGGCGCATAATGAACACCATATATTTT,CASSQDHGGRIMNTIYF
NA,TRBV6-1,NA,TRBJ1-2,TGTGCCAGCAGTCGTGACAGGACAGCATATGGCTACACCTTC,CASSRDRTAYGYTF
TRBD1,TRBV24-1,NA,TRBJ1-1,TGTGCCACCAGTGATTCCACAGGGGTTGGCACTGAAGCTTTCTTT,CATSDSTGVGTEAFF
TRBD1,TRBV29-1,NA,TRBJ2-7,TGCAGCGTTGGACAGGGGGCGGTAAACGAGCAGTACTTC,CSVGQGAVNEQYF
TRBD2,TRBV7-8,NA,TRBJ2-7,TGTGCCAGCAGCTTACCCGCTAGCGGGACGTCCTACGAGCAGTACTTC,CASSLPASGTSYEQYF
NA,TRBV5-5,NA,TRBJ1-4,TGTGCCAGCAGCCCACCTAAAACAGGGAAGGGAGAAAAACTGTTTTTT,CASSPPKTGKGEKLFF
TRBD2,TRBV28,NA,TRBJ2-3,TGTGCCAGCAGTTTTTTCACCTGGACTAGCGGATACACAGATACGCAGTATTTT,CASSFFTWTSGYTDTQYF
TRBD1,TRBV18,NA,TRBJ2-3,TGTGCCAGCTCACCATTCCGGGACAGGCCTGGTACGCAGTATTTT,CASSPFRDRPGTQYF
TRBD1,TRBV7-8,NA,TRBJ2-6,TGTGCCAGCAGCCAAAGGTCGAGTTTTGGACAGGGAGGTAACGTCCTGACTTTC,CASSQRSSFGQGGNVLTF
TRBD1,TRBV18,NA,TRBJ1-1,TGTGCCAGCTCACCGAAAACAGGGGGCTCGGCGATGGGAGCTTTCTTT,CASSPKTGGSAMGAFF
NA,TRBV4-1,NA,TRBJ1-1,TGCGCCAGCAGCCAAAACCTGGGGGGTACTGAAGCTTTCTTT,CASSQNLGGTEAFF
NA,TRBV19,NA,TRBJ2-7,TGTGCCAGTAGTATAGAGGGCAGCTCAGCCTACGAGCAGTACTTC,CASSIEGSSAYEQYF
NA,TRBV29-1,NA,TRBJ1-1,TGCAGCGTTGAGACGGACAGGAACACTGAAGCTTTCTTT,CSVETDRNTEAFF
NA,TRBV2,NA,TRBJ1-1,TGTGCCAGCAGGGGAATACAGGGAAGAACTGAAGCTTTCTTT,CASRGIQGRTEAFF
NA,TRBV2,NA,TRBJ1-5,TGTGCCAGCAGTGGCCAGGGTATGAGCAATCAGCCCCAGCATTTT,CASSGQGMSNQPQHF
NA,TRBV2,NA,TRBJ1-5,TGTGCCAGCAGCGACACTAGCGAAAGCAAGCCCCAGCATTTT,CASSDTSESKPQHF
NA,TRBV6-2/TRBV6-3,NA,TRBJ2-5,TGTGCCAGCAGTTACGGGGTCAGGGCCCAGTACTTC,CASSYGVRAQYF
NA,TRBV9,NA,TRBJ1-1,TGTGCCAGCAGCGTAGCCACAAACACTGAAGCTTTCTTT,CASSVATNTEAFF
NA,TRBV10-3,NA,TRBJ2-1,TGTGCCATCAGTGTTCCCACTTTCAATGAGCAGTTCTTC,CAISVPTFNEQFF
NA,TRBV9,NA,TRBJ1-2,TGTGCCAGCAGCGCGGGGGGTCGTGACTATGGCTACACCTTC,CASSAGGRDYGYTF
NA,TRBV5-1,NA,TRBJ2-7,TGCGCCAGCAGCTTGTGGGGCAGGGAGGTCGACGAGCAGTACTTC,CASSLWGREVDEQYF
NA,TRBV7-6,NA,TRBJ2-5,TGTGCCAGCAGCTTAGGTGGGGGGCAAGAGACCCAGTACTTC,CASSLGGGQETQYF
NA,TRBV7-9,NA,TRBJ1-2,TGTGCCAGCACCCTATATACAGGACCCTATGGCTACACCTTC,CASTLYTGPYGYTF
NA,TRBV5-8,NA,TRBJ2-7,TGTGCCAGCAAGTCTGGGCCTCCCGAGCAGTACTTC,CASKSGPPEQYF
TRBD1,TRBV19,NA,TRBJ2-3,TGTGCCAGTAGTATTTTAGGGGGCGCAGATACGCAGTATTTT,CASSILGGADTQYF
NA,TRBV7-9,NA,TRBJ1-2,TGTGCCAGCAGCTTAGGTCGATACTGGAACTATGGCTACACCTTC,CASSLGRYWNYGYTF
TRBD2,TRBV7-3,NA,TRBJ2-1,TGTGCCAGCAGCCCGACCGGCCGGCGGGAGTTCTACAATGAGCAGTTCTTC,CASSPTGRREFYNEQFF
NA,TRBV7-3,NA,TRBJ2-1,TGTGCCAGCAGCTTAAGGGTAGGGGACAATGAGCAGTTCTTC,CASSLRVGDNEQFF
NA,TRBV5-1,NA,TRBJ1-4,TGCGCCAGCAGCTTACTCCAGGGAACTAATGAAAAACTGTTTTTT,CASSLLQGTNEKLFF
NA,TRBV7-9,NA,TRBJ1-1,TGTGCCAGCAGCTTAGAACGGGTGAACACTGAAGCTTTCTTT,CASSLERVNTEAFF